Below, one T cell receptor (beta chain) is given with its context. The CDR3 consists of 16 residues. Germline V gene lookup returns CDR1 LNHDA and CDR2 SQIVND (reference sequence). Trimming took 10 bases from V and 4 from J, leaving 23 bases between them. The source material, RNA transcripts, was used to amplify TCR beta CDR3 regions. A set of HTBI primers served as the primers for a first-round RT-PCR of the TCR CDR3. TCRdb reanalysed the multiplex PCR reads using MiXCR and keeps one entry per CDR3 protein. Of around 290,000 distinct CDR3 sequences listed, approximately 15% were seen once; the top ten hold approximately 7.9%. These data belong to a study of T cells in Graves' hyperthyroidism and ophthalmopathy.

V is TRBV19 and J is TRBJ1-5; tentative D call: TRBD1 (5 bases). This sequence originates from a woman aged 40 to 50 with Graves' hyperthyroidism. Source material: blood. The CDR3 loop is CATTQSGTSRNQPQHF. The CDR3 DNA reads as TGTGCCACCACCCAGTCCGGGACCTCGAGGAATCAGCCCCAGCATTTT.